This is a list of T cell receptor beta chains from one sample in a study of blood T cell repertoires in COVID-19. The protocol was immunoSEQ multiplex PCR, while the TCRdb copy is restricted to in-frame clones and leaves out a portion. The sample records around 40,000 clones, roughly 88% being singletons. Sequences were obtained from peripheral blood. The receptors were sampled from a man aged 55 to 70 with active COVID-19. The CDR3 runs from the conserved cysteine through the conserved F or W. The D gene is left open where the match is weak. The size field is filled for only some rows; it gives once, few, many or a size class.

TRBJ2-5 . 16 TRBV13 TRBD2 TGTGCCAGCAGCAAGGGACTAGCGGGAGAGTTAGAGACCCAGTACTTC CASSKGLAGELETQYF
TRBJ1-2 . 14 TRBV12-5 TRBD1 TGTGCTAGTGGCCGGGGACAGTCCAACTATGGCTACACCTTC CASGRGQSNYGYTF
TRBJ2-7 . 13 TRBV7-3 . TGTGCCAGCAGCTTAAGGCGGGGTGACGAGCAGTACTTC CASSLRRGDEQYF
TRBJ2-1 once 15 TRBV7-3 TRBD2 TGTGCCAGCAGCTTAGGGGACTATATGGATGGTGAGCAGTTCTTC CASSLGDYMDGEQFF
TRBJ1-2 . 13 TRBV5-1 TRBD1 TGCGCCAGCAGCTCACAGGGGATGGAGGGCTACACCTTC CASSSQGMEGYTF
TRBJ2-3 . 15 TRBV5-1 TRBD2 TGCGCCAGCAGCTTGACAGCGGGAACCACAGATACGCAGTATTTT CASSLTAGTTDTQYF
TRBJ2-3 once 14 TRBV2 . TGTGCCAGCAGTGGGAAGCGGAGCACAGATACGCAGTATTTT CASSGKRSTDTQYF
TRBJ1-1 . 14 TRBV10-1 TRBD1 TGCGCCAGGGGTTGGGGACAGGGGAACACTGAAGCTTTCTTT CARGWGQGNTEAFF
TRBJ1-1 . 13 TRBV9 TRBD1 TGTGCCAGCAGCGTAGCAGGGGGCCTGGAAGCTTTCTTT CASSVAGGLEAFF
TRBJ2-7 . 16 TRBV5-4 TRBD2 TGTGCCAGCAGCCCCGGACTAGCCGAAGTCTCCTACGAGCAGTACTTC CASSPGLAEVSYEQYF
TRBJ2-1 . 15 TRBV7-2 TRBD1 TGTGCCAGCAGCTCAACGACAGGGATGATCTATGAGCAGTTCTTC CASSSTTGMIYEQFF
TRBJ1-1 . 14 TRBV5-4 . TGTGCCAGCAGCTCAGGGATCATGAACACTGAAGCTTTCTTT CASSSGIMNTEAFF
TRBJ2-1 . 18 TRBV10-3 TRBD2 TGTGCCATCAGTTCACAGCTAGCGGGAACGGGAACCTACAATGAGCAGTTCTTC CAISSQLAGTGTYNEQFF
TRBJ2-7 . 16 TRBV30 TRBD1 TGTGCCTGGAGTCCTTTAGACGGGACAGAGTCCTACGAGCAGTACTTC CAWSPLDGTESYEQYF
TRBJ2-7 once 14 TRBV19 . TGTGCCAGTAGTATAGGCCCCGACAGGCGCGAGCAGTACTTC CASSIGPDRREQYF
TRBJ2-7 . 14 TRBV7-2 TRBD2 TGTGCCAGCAGCTTAATAGCGGGCCCCTACGAGCAGTACTTC CASSLIAGPYEQYF
TRBJ2-2 . 14 TRBV2 . TGTGCCAGCAGGTTGAGGACGAACACCGGGGAGCTGTTTTTT CASRLRTNTGELFF
TRBJ2-1 . 15 TRBV5-1 TRBD2 TGCGCCAGCAGCTTATCGGGAGGAACCTACAATGAGCAGTTCTTC CASSLSGGTYNEQFF
TRBJ1-1 . 12 TRBV10-3 TRBD1 TGTGCCATCAGTGAGTCGAAGGGGGCGGCTTTCTTT CAISESKGAAFF
TRBJ1-1 . 13 TRBV27 . TGTGCCAGCACCCCCCTAGGAGGAGAAGAAGCTTTCTTT CASTPLGGEEAFF
TRBJ2-3 . 16 TRBV4-3 TRBD2 TGCGCCAGCAGCCAAGACAGGACTAGCGGGACAGATACGCAGTATTTT CASSQDRTSGTDTQYF
TRBJ2-3 . 14 TRBV12-5 . TGTGCTAGTGGTGAACAGGGTACCACAGATACGCAGTATTTT CASGEQGTTDTQYF
TRBJ2-3 . 18 TRBV20-1 TRBD2 TGCAGTGCTAGTACAGCGGGAGGGCCCAACGCGAGCACAGATACGCAGTATTTT CSASTAGGPNASTDTQYF
TRBJ1-1 few 16 TRBV5-4 . TGTGCCAGCAGCTTGGATGTGGGGGCCGCGAACACTGAAGCTTTCTTT CASSLDVGAANTEAFF
TRBJ2-2 . 14 TRBV4-3 . TGCGCCAGCAGCCAAGAACGGGGGACCGGGGAGCTGTTTTTT CASSQERGTGELFF
TRBJ1-1 . 15 TRBV7-2 TRBD1 TGTGCCAGCAGCCCTGGGGACAGGGCTTATTCTGAAGCTTTCTTT CASSPGDRAYSEAFF
TRBJ2-3 . 15 TRBV18 . TGTGCCAGCTCACCACGGACAGCTAGCACAGATACGCAGTATTTT CASSPRTASTDTQYF
TRBJ1-1 . 11 TRBV6-5 . TGTGCCAGCACATGGAACACTGAAGCTTTCTTT CASTWNTEAFF
TRBJ2-7 . 17 TRBV7-8 . TGTGCCAGCAGCCCGAGGACGACAGGTAACCCCTCCTACGAGCAGTACTTC CASSPRTTGNPSYEQYF
TRBJ2-7 . 18 TRBV5-1 TRBD1 TGCGCCAGCAGCTTGGGGGACAGAGTCGGTGTCCTCTCCTACGAGCAGTACTTC CASSLGDRVGVLSYEQYF
TRBJ2-1 . 15 TRBV18 . TGTGCCAGCTCACCACAGGGGATGGGGTACAATGAGCAGTTCTTC CASSPQGMGYNEQFF
TRBJ2-7 . 16 TRBV5-4 TRBD2 TGTGCCAGCAGCTCCGGGAGGACTAGCGGGTCGGGGGAGCAGTACTTC CASSSGRTSGSGEQYF
TRBJ2-1 . 14 TRBV28 . TGTGCCAGCAGTGCCGGACTGAACCACAATGAGCAGTTCTTC CASSAGLNHNEQFF
TRBJ2-7 . 18 TRBV28 TRBD1 TGTGCCAGCAGTTCTGCCTCCGCCGGGACAGGAGAAGGCTACGAGCAGTACTTC CASSSASAGTGEGYEQYF
TRBJ1-5 . 14 TRBV5-1 . TGCGCCAGCAGCTCGGGGACACGGGATCAGCCCCAGCATTTT CASSSGTRDQPQHF
TRBJ2-7 . 17 TRBV27 TRBD1 TGTGCCAGCAGCCTAGGGACAGGGACAACCACTTCCTACGAGCAGTACTTC CASSLGTGTTTSYEQYF
TRBJ2-1 . 15 TRBV7-3 TRBD2 TGTGCCAGCAGCCTCGAAGGAACTAGCGGCAATGAGCAGTTCTTC CASSLEGTSGNEQFF
TRBJ2-7 . 15 TRBV30 TRBD2 TGTGCCTGTAGACCCACTAGCGGGAGGGGCTACGAGCAGTACTTC CACRPTSGRGYEQYF
TRBJ1-3 . 15 TRBV7-9 . TGTGCCAGCAGCTACGGACAGACCTCTGGAAACACCATATATTTT CASSYGQTSGNTIYF
TRBJ2-1 . 17 TRBV7-2 TRBD2 TGTGCCAGCAGCTCTTTTATTGGGACTAGCGGGACGAATGAGCAGTTCTTC CASSSFIGTSGTNEQFF
TRBJ1-3 once 15 TRBV21-1 . TGTGCCAGCAGCTCCCGGACAGTCTCTGGAAACACCATATATTTT CASSSRTVSGNTIYF
TRBJ1-1 . 17 TRBV20-1 TRBD1 TGCAGTGCTAGTGGGAGACAGGGAAGCTTCCCGGACACTGAAGCTTTCTTT CSASGRQGSFPDTEAFF
TRBJ1-4 . 18 TRBV21-1 . TGTGCCAGCAGCAAAGATTCCGGAGACAGGTCCATTAATGAAAAACTGTTTTTT CASSKDSGDRSINEKLFF
TRBJ1-4 . 16 TRBV7-2 TRBD1 TGTGCCAGCAGCTTAGGACTGGACAGGGGCAATGAAAAACTGTTTTTT CASSLGLDRGNEKLFF
TRBJ2-3 . 15 TRBV18 TRBD1 TGTGCCAGCTCACCGGGACAGGGTTCATCAGATACGCAGTATTTT CASSPGQGSSDTQYF
TRBJ2-5 . 14 TRBV29-1 . TGCAGCGTAGCCACGACAGGAAACCAAGAGACCCAGTACTTC CSVATTGNQETQYF
TRBJ1-4 few 17 TRBV28 . TGTGCCAGCAGTTTCGTGGCAGGGCGGAGAGCTAATGAAAAACTGTTTTTT CASSFVAGRRANEKLFF
TRBJ1-5 . 14 TRBV10-2 . TGCGCCACCTCCAGCGGGAGAGAGATTCAGCCCCAGCATTTT CATSSGREIQPQHF
TRBJ1-2 . 15 TRBV14 . TGTGCCAGCAGCTCAAGAGGTGGGGCCCTGGGAGGCTACACCTTC CASSSRGGALGGYTF
TRBJ2-1 once 13 TRBV2 TRBD2 TGTGCCACGAGGACTAGCGGAATTTCTGAGCAGTTCTTC CATRTSGISEQFF
TRBJ2-3 . 15 TRBV5-4 . TGTGCCAGCAGCCCATTAGCGGCCGACACAGATACGCAGTATTTT CASSPLAADTDTQYF